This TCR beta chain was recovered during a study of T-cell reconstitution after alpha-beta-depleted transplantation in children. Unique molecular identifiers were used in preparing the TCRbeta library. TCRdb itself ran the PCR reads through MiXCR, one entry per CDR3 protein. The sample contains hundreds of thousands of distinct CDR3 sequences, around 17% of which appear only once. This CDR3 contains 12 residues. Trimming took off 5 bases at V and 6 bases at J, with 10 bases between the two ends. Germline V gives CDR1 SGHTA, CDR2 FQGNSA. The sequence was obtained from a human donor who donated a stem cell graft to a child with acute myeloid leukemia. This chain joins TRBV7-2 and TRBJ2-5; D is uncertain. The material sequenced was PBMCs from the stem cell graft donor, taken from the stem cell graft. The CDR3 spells CASSPSWQTQYF. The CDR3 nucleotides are TGTGCCAGCAGCCCTTCCTGGCAGACCCAGTACTTC.